This paragraph reports one T cell receptor (beta chain). This clonotype was picked up many times. The clone's antigen remains unknown. One base away there is no much larger clone; base qualities are not given. V lost 3 bases and J lost 4 bases; the stretch between them is 9 bases long. CDR1 LNHNV and CDR2 YYDKDF are derived from the germline V gene (reference sequence). The cysteine opens and the phenylalanine closes a CDR3 of 13 amino acids. The only DNA kept is the CDR3, 39 bases in frame from the first base. The entry originates in a study of Graves' ophthalmopathy and Graves' hyperthyroidism (dated by TCRdb to between 2017 and 2018). Some background on the complete study: Peripheral blood was collected at initial diagnosis, prior to any treatment. Once sampling was done, hyperthyroidism patients were given methimazole at a starting dose of 30 mg daily, while ophthalmopathy patients were given high-dose intravenous methylprednisolone. To explore V-J signatures distinguishing ophthalmopathy from hyperthyroidism, a discovery set of roughly 100 patients (fewer than 45 ophthalmopathy, 57 stable hyperthyroidism) was enrolled. In total, 135 blood samples were TCR-sequenced: fewer than 50 ophthalmopathy, 80 or so hyperthyroidism and about 17 hyperthyroidism-to-ophthalmopathy patients. An independent validation cohort was composed of 18 hyperthyroidism patients and 17 patients who later progressed from hyperthyroidism to ophthalmopathy. In roughly six hyperthyroidism patients, the T-cell repertoire of thyroid tissue was compared with the T-cell repertoire of blood. TCR beta repertoire signatures were used to distinguish Graves' ophthalmopathy from Graves' hyperthyroidism and to predict progression to ophthalmopathy. Overall study results and their limits: In validation, the model predicted ophthalmopathy progression with more than 70% sensitivity and roughly 72% specificity; roughly 12 predicted patients were CT-confirmed with GO in a median of around 6 months. No statistical method was used to set the sample size in advance, and the investigators knew which group each participant was assigned to. Ophthalmopathy was separated from stable hyperthyroidism by the 13-signature model with about 88% sensitivity and 81.08% specificity in cross-validation and with 80%/75% in the test set. Most expanded thyroid clonotypes with frequency above 0.001 were also detected in blood, suggesting blood repertoires may reflect the thyroid immune response.

TCR beta CDR3 regions were amplified from RNA transcripts for repertoire sequencing. A first-round RT-PCR used HTBI primers with the Qiagen OneStep RT-PCR kit, followed by a second-round multiplex PCR, size selection and purification. Libraries were sequenced paired-end with 100 bp reads on an Illumina HiSeq2000. As for how the authors treated the data: SOAPnuke was used to process the reads, removing any read that contained adapters or uncalled bases, had a mean Phred below 15, or lacked an exact match to the constant primer or identifier. COPE v1.2.5 was used to merge high-quality paired reads. Clonotypes were defined as unique nucleotide sequences and were aligned to IMGT TRB V, D and J references using MiTCR v1.1. The analysis was limited to V-J combinations with a frequency above 0.0001, which together covered 98% to 99.2% of repertoires. For each V-J combination, a TCR clonal expansion and chaos score was defined as the ratio of F50 clonal expansion to chaos observed in the TCRdist matrix. Welch's t-statistics and random forest were used to narrow the features down to about twelve V-J combinations, which were then fed into a naive Bayes classifier. The Morisita-Horn index was used to measure how similar the thyroid and blood repertoires were. The public reads were reanalyzed by TCRdb: fastp trimming at Q25, MiXCR alignment, in-frame beta chains only. Identical CDR3 proteins give one entry, which carries the most common genes and DNA. These V and J calls originate from TCRdb's pipeline instead of the authors' own analysis. The sample data list some 750,000 distinct CDR3 sequences, and 40% of these were observed just once. The ten largest make up roughly 45% of the sample.

The ophthalmopathy patients had moderately to severely active disease, with a Clinical Activity Score of 3 or higher, a NOSPECS grade of 4 or higher, and a disease duration of less than 3 months. Patients with other autoimmune diseases, uncontrolled infections, pregnancy or lactation were excluded. Diagnosis was based on clinical symptoms, serum thyroxine, TRAb, thyroid ultrasound and orbital computed tomography. Using Ficoll-Paque density gradient centrifugation, PBMCs were isolated from less than 11 ml of fresh peripheral blood. Total RNA was extracted with Trizol reagent and quality-checked on an Agilent 2100 Bioanalyzer.

This clonotype was sampled from an adult man with Graves' ophthalmopathy. The sample taken for sequencing was peripheral blood. This chain joins TRBV15 to TRBJ1-2; the D gene identity is not certain. The CDR3 in this case is CATSRISFYGYTF. The DNA sequence reads TGTGCCACCAGCAGGATCTCGTTCTATGGCTACACCTTC.